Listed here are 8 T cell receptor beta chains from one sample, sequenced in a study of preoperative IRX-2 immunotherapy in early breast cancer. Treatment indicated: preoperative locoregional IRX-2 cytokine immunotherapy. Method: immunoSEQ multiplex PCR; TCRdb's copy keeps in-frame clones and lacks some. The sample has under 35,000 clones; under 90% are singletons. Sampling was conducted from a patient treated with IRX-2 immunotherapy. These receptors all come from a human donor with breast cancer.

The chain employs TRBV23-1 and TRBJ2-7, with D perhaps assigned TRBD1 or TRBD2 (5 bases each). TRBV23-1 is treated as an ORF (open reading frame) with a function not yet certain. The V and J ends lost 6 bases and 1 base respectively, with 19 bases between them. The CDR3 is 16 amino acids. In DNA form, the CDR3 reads TGCGCCAGCAGCCAAGAGAGGGGTGCAGCGTCCTACGAGCAGTACTTC. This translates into CASSQERGAASYEQYF.

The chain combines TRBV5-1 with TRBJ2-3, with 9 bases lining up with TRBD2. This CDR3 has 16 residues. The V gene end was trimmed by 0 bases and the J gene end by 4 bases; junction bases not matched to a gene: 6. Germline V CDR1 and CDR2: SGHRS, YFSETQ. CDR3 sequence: CASSLGGGGGADTQYF. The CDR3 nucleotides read TGCGCCAGCAGCTTGGGTGGCGGGGGGGGCGCAGATACGCAGTATTTT.

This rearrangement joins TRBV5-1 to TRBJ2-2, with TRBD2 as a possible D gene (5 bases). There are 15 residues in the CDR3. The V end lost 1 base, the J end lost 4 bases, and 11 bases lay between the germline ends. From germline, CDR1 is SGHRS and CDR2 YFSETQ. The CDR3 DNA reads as TGCGCCAGCAGCTTGAGAGGGTCGGGCACCGGGGAGCTGTTTTTT. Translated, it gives CASSLRGSGTGELFF.

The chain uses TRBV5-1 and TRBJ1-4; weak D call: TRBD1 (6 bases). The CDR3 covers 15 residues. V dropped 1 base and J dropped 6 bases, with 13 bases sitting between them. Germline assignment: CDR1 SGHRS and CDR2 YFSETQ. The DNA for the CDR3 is TGCGCCAGCAGCTTGACCCTAGGACAGCATGAAAAACTGTTTTTT. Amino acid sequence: CASSLTLGQHEKLFF.

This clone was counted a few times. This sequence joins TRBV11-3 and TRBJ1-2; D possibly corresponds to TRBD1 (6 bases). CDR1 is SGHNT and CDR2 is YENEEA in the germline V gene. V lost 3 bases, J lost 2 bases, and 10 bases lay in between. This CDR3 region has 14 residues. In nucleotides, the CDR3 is TGTGCCAGCAGCTTGGGGGGCGGAAACTATGGCTACACCTTC. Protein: CASSLGGGNYGYTF.

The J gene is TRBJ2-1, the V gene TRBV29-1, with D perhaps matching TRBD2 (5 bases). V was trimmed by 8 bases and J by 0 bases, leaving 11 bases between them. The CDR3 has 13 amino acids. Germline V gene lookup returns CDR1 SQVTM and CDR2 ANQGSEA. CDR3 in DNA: TGCAGCAAGACAACTAGCTCCTACAATGAGCAGTTCTTC. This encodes CSKTTSSYNEQFF.

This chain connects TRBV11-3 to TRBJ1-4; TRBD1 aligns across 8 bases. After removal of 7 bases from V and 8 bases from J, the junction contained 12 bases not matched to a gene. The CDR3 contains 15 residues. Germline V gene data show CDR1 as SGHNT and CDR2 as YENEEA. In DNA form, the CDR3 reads TGTGCCAGCACCTCAGGACAGGGAGGATGGGAAAAACTGTTTTTT. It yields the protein CASTSGQGGWEKLFF.

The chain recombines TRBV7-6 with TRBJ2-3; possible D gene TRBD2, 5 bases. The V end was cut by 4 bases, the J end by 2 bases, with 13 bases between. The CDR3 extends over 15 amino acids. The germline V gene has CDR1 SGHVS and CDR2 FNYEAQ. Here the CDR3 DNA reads TGTGCCAGCAGCTCCACTAGAAAATCCACAGATACGCAGTATTTT. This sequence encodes CASSSTRKSTDTQYF. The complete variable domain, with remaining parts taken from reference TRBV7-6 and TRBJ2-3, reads GAGVSQSPRYKVTKRGQDVALRCDPISGHVSLYWYRQALGQGPEFLTYFNYEAQQDKSGLPNDRFSAERPEGSISTLTIQRTEQRDSAMYRCASSSTRKSTDTQYFGPGTRLTVL.